These 10 T cell receptor beta chains were sequenced from one sample in a study of T cell responses to AZD1222 COVID-19 vaccine. Only in-frame clones appear in the TCRdb table, and some are missing; sequencing was by immunoSEQ multiplex PCR. The sample records 75,000 to 90,000 clones, approximately 91% being singletons. This material consisted of peripheral blood, taken on day 0 of AZD1222 vaccination. The receptors were sampled from an adult in good health.

The chain is built from TRBV5-1 and TRBJ2-5; 9 nucleotides align to TRBD2. CDR3 size: 13 residues. J was trimmed by 3 bases and V by 5 bases; bases with no gene match: 2. Germline lookup yields CDR1 SGHRS and CDR2 YFSETQ. CDR3 in amino acids: CASRIAGEETQYF. The CDR3 nucleotides are TGCGCCAGCAGAATAGCGGGAGAAGAGACCCAGTACTTC.

This chain uses TRBV3-1 (or the pseudogene TRBV3-2) with TRBJ2-7, with TRBD2 identical over 8 bases. Trimming cost V 4 bases and J 7 bases; bases outside gene matches: 6. The CDR3 consists of 13 residues. In germline, CDR1 is LGHDT, CDR2 YNNKEL (reference sequence). The CDR3 reads CASSPQPGGEQYF. The CDR3 nucleotides are TGTGCCAGCAGCCCACAGCCGGGAGGGGAGCAGTACTTC.

This chain joins TRBV9 and TRBJ1-5, with 9 nucleotides matching TRBD1. Germline V gene data show CDR1 as SGDLS and CDR2 as YYNGEE. The CDR3 covers 16 residues. V was clipped by 4 bases and J by 2 bases; unmatched bases: 7. This CDR3 is CASSSNRDRGNQPQHF. The CDR3 DNA sequence: TGTGCCAGCAGCTCAAACCGGGACAGGGGCAATCAGCCCCAGCATTTT.

This sequence joins TRBV2 and TRBJ1-2; 12 nucleotides line up with TRBD1. V lost 8 bases and J lost 8; bases outside the gene matches: 6. The germline CDR1 and CDR2 sequences are SNHLY and FYNNEI. This CDR3 contains 13 residues. The CDR3 region is CASGGQGARGYTF. For the CDR3, the DNA is TGTGCCAGCGGGGGACAGGGGGCGAGAGGCTACACCTTC. Variable domain in full (rest from reference TRBV2 and TRBJ1-2): EPEVTQTPSHQVTQMGQEVILRCVPISNHLYFYWYRQILGQKVEFLVSFYNNEISEKSEIFDDQFSVERPDGSNFTLKIRSTKLEDSAMYFCASGGQGARGYTFGSGTRLTVV.

The chain is built from TRBV7-2 and TRBJ1-2; D remains ambiguous. V was trimmed by 5 bases and J by 0 bases, leaving 16 bases between them. The CDR3 has 16 amino acids. Germline CDR1 SGHTA, CDR2 FQGNSA. The CDR3, as DNA: TGTGCCAGCAGCCCCCTACGGGGTGGAACTAACTATGGCTACACCTTC. Protein: CASSPLRGGTNYGYTF.

The chain couples TRBV7-9 to TRBJ2-3; 9 bases align to TRBD1. In germline, CDR1 is SEHNR, CDR2 FQNEAQ (reference sequence). Unmatched junction bases numbered 3, after V lost 1 base and J lost 4 bases. CDR3 length: 15 amino acids. CDR3 sequence (DNA): TGTGCCAGCAGCTTAGATGGGACAGGGTCAGATACGCAGTATTTT. Residues: CASSLDGTGSDTQYF.

The DNA of the CDR3 is TGTGCCAGCAGCCGGGGTCTAGTTAATCAGCCCCAGCATTTT. It translates to CASSRGLVNQPQHF. The chain has TRBV5-5 and TRBJ1-5; D unclear. The CDR3 sequence is 14 residues long. Trimming stripped 4 bases from V and 4 bases from J, with 12 bases between. Looked up from germline, CDR1 is SGHKS and CDR2 is YYEKEE (reference sequence).

The rearrangement joins TRBV9 to TRBJ2-1, with 7 bases identical to TRBD2. The germline gives CDR1 SGDLS, CDR2 YYNGEE. The CDR3 sequence is 15 residues long. The V gene end was trimmed by 2 bases and the J gene end by 1 base; junction bases not matched to a gene: 3. The CDR3 DNA is TGTGCCAGCAGCGTGGCGGGGGTGTCCTACAATGAGCAGTTCTTC. It translates to CASSVAGVSYNEQFF.

To note about this clone: The sample contains more than one DNA sequence encoding this CDR3. The chain is built from TRBV5-4 and TRBJ1-5; D remains ambiguous. Trimming pared 0 bases from V and 7 bases from J, leaving 5 bases between. Looked up from germline, CDR1 is SGHNT and CDR2 is YYREEE (reference sequence). This CDR3 is built from 12 residues. The CDR3 reads CASSLVGQPQHF. The CDR3 nucleotides read TGTGCCAGCAGCTTGGTGGGCCAGCCCCAGCATTTT.

This clone occurred once. The genes are TRBV24-1 and TRBJ1-1; D is undetermined. This CDR3 is built from 13 residues. The germline gives CDR1 KGHDR, CDR2 SFDVKD. The V end lost 4 bases, the J end lost 4 bases, and 9 bases lay between the germline ends. The CDR3 spells CATSERWGTEAFF. CDR3 bases: TGTGCCACCAGTGAGAGGTGGGGCACTGAAGCTTTCTTT.